The T cell receptor beta chain described here comes from a study of blood T cell repertoires in COVID-19. Study-wide background: The cDNA or gDNA used as material had been derived from T cells, B-cell-depleted T cells, or PBMCs.

This CDR3 is 16 amino acids long. Between the trimmed V and J ends, which lost 3 bases and 1 base, there was a span of 16 bases. Germline CDR1 and CDR2: LNHDA and SQIVND (reference sequence). This table comes from immunoSEQ multiplex PCR, and its TCRdb copy is limited to in-frame clones, with some not included. The sample includes 100,000 to 150,000 clones, roughly 91% of them seen just once. This chain links TRBV19 with TRBJ2-7, with a possible D match to TRBD1 (6 bases). The sequenced sample was peripheral blood. The clonotype was recovered from a man aged 50 to 59 with active or convalescent COVID-19. The CDR3 is CASSIIGTQSSYEQYF. The CDR3 DNA follows: TGTGCCAGTAGTATCATCGGGACACAGAGTTCCTACGAGCAGTACTTC.